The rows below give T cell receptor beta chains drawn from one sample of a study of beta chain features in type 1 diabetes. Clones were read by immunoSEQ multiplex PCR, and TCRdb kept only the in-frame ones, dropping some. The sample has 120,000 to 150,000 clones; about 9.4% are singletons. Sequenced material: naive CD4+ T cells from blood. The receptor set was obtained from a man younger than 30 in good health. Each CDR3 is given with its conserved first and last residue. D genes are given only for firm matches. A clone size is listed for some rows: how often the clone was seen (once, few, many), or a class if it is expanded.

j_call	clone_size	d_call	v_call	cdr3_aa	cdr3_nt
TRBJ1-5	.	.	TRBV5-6	CASSLSTAGSPQPQHF	TGTGCCAGCAGCCTATCAACGGCAGGGTCCCCACAGCCCCAGCATTTT
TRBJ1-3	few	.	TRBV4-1	CASSQGDSRSGNTIYF	TGCGCCAGCAGCCAAGGGGACTCCCGCTCTGGAAACACCATATATTTT
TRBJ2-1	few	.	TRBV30	CAWRKRGTQSSYNEQFF	TGTGCCTGGAGAAAGAGAGGGACACAATCCTCCTACAATGAGCAGTTCTTC
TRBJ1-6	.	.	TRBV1	CTSSHRLGLWDAYNSPLHF	TGCACCAGCAGCCACCGACTGGGACTGTGGGATGCCTATAATTCACCCCTCCACTTT
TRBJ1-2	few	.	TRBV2	CASSLGLIILGYTF	TGTGCCAGCAGCTTGGGACTGATAATCCTTGGCTACACCTTC
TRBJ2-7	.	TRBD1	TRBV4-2	CASSQDPARGFYEQYF	TGTGCCAGCAGCCAAGATCCGGCCAGGGGGTTCTACGAGCAGTACTTC
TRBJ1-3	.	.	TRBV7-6	CASSLFGGNGNTIYF	TGTGCCAGCAGCCTCTTCGGGGGAAATGGAAACACCATATATTTT
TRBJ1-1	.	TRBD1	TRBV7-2	CASSPRDSSNTEAFF	TGTGCCAGCAGCCCACGGGACAGCTCCAACACTGAAGCTTTCTTT
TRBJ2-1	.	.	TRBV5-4	CASSSARAGDEQFF	TGTGCCAGCAGCTCCGCCAGGGCAGGGGATGAGCAGTTCTTC
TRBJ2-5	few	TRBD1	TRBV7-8	CASSRGQGMETQYF	TGTGCCAGCAGCCGAGGACAGGGGATGGAGACCCAGTACTTC
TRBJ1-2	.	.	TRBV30	CAWSAGVGYGYTF	TGTGCCTGGAGTGCGGGGGTTGGCTATGGCTACACCTTC
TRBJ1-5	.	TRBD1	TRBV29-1	CSVEQGVNQPQHF	TGCAGCGTTGAGCAGGGGGTGAATCAGCCCCAGCATTTT
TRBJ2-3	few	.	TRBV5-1	CASGDFADTQYF	TGCGCCAGCGGGGACTTCGCCGATACGCAGTATTTT
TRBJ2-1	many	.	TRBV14	CASSQDRSRVQFF	TGTGCCAGCAGCCAAGATCGTAGTAGAGTGCAGTTCTTC
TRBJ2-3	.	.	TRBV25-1	CASSELEESTDTQYF	TGTGCCAGCAGCGAACTAGAAGAGAGCACAGATACGCAGTATTTT
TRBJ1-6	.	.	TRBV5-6	CASSYGGTYNSPLHF	TGTGCCAGCAGCTACGGGGGGACGTATAATTCACCCCTCCACTTT
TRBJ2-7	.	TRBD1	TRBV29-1	CSVGTGEGEQYF	TGCAGCGTTGGGACAGGGGAGGGCGAGCAGTACTTC
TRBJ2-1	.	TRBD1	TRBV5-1	CASSLGQVSGEQFF	TGCGCCAGCAGCTTAGGACAGGTCTCAGGGGAGCAGTTCTTC
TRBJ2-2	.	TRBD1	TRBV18	CASSVQGATGELFF	TGTGCCAGCTCAGTACAGGGGGCGACCGGGGAGCTGTTTTTT
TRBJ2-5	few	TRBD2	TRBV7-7	CASSPGGTSEETQYF	TGTGCCAGCAGCCCCGGAGGGACTAGCGAAGAGACCCAGTACTTC
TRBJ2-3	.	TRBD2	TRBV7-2	CASSSQAGSPDTQYF	TGTGCCAGCAGCTCTCAAGCGGGAAGTCCAGATACGCAGTATTTT
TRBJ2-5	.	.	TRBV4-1	CASSQFGQFQETQYF	TGCGCCAGCAGCCAATTCGGACAGTTTCAAGAGACCCAGTACTTC
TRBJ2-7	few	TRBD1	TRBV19	CASRGTDFYEQYF	TGTGCCAGTAGGGGGACAGATTTTTACGAGCAGTACTTC
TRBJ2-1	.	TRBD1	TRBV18	CASSPTTGLAGNEQFF	TGTGCCAGCTCACCCACGACAGGGCTGGCCGGCAATGAGCAGTTCTTC
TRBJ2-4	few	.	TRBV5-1	CASSLGSQGNIQYF	TGCGCCAGCAGCTTGGGCAGCCAGGGAAACATTCAGTACTTC
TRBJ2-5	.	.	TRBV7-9	CASSLAQAETQYF	TGTGCCAGCAGCTTGGCGCAGGCGGAGACCCAGTACTTC